This T cell receptor beta chain was documented in a study of Graves' ophthalmopathy and Graves' hyperthyroidism. The CDR3 has 17 residues. The germline V gene has CDR1 MNHEY and CDR2 SVGAGI. The junction had 13 bases not matched to a gene; V was cut back by 5 bases and J by 0 bases. Amplification of TCR beta CDR3 regions used RNA transcripts. First-round RT-PCR with HTBI primers preceded a second-round multiplex PCR. One entry per CDR3 protein results from TCRdb running MiXCR on the multiplex PCR reads. The data hold about 390,000 distinct CDR3 sequences, with less than 20% observed a single time. This clonotype was observed at least ten times.

Sequencing was performed on peripheral blood. V and J are TRBV6-5 and TRBJ2-7, with 7 bases identical to TRBD2. This clonotype was sampled from a woman aged 18-35 years with stable Graves' hyperthyroidism. CDR3 amino acids: CASSTPMGGGVSYEQYF. The CDR3 coding sequence is TGTGCCAGCAGTACCCCTATGGGCGGGGGTGTCTCCTACGAGCAGTACTTC.